This T cell receptor beta chain was captured in a study of T cell repertoires in cytomegalovirus infection. There are 13 residues in the CDR3. Trimming took 2 bases from V and 1 from J, leaving 5 bases between them. Germline V gene sequence: CDR1 ENHRY, CDR2 SYGVKD. Study conclusions and caveats: Ex vivo responses were dominated by HLA-C-restricted CMV-specific TCR beta clonotypes.

TCRdb redid the calling of the reads with MiXCR, one entry per CDR3 protein. The sample holds about 600,000 distinct CDR3 sequences, approximately 24% seen once. As to this clonotype: The antigen is unknown.

The material sequenced was CD8+ T cells from PBMCs. This receptor was taken from a human donor in good health (CMV status not recorded). Some clones in this sample may be carry-over from other donors' samples. The chain employs TRBV10-3 and TRBJ1-1, with D hard to call. In DNA form, the CDR3 reads TGTGCCATCAGTGAGATGGGGAACACTGAAGCTTTCTTT. Translation: CAISEMGNTEAFF.